The sequence of this TCR beta chain was determined in a study of cytomegalovirus exposure and HLA in healthy donors. Notes on the study in general: The study put under 200 TCR beta chains on its list as cytomegalovirus-associated.

Primers for the PCR totalled 60 Vbeta and 13 Jbeta. TCRdb's table, derived via immunoSEQ multiplex PCR, lists solely in-frame clones and lacks some. The sample shows approximately 97,000 clones, around three quarters of them seen only once. With respect to this clone: Its antigen is not identified.

V gave up 4 bases and J gave up 1 base; unmatched junction bases: 8. This CDR3 contains 16 residues. Germline V CDR1 and CDR2: SGDLS, YYNGEE. The sample consisted of PBMCs. The chain couples TRBV9 to TRBJ1-3; 7 bases fit TRBD1. The TCR was taken from a male donor in good health and CMV-seropositive. CDR3 bases: TGTGCCAGCAGCCCAAGGACAGGACCATCTGGAAACACCATATATTTT. Translated, it gives CASSPRTGPSGNTIYF.